This paragraph reports one T cell receptor beta chain. The data originate from a study of blood T cell repertoires in COVID-19. On the study more broadly: Specimens from acute and convalescent COVID-19 originated in the United States, Italy and Spain. PBMCs, B-cell-depleted T cells, or T cells were the source of the cDNA or gDNA that made up the material.

The CDR3 contains 14 residues. Looked up from germline, CDR1 is GTSNPN and CDR2 is SVGIG (reference sequence). Authors' data handling: How many nucleated cells were present was estimated from reference gene primer amplification. TCRdb keeps only in-frame clones here, not all; method: immunoSEQ multiplex PCR. For V, J and clone size, that table is used; D and trimming come from the DNA. The sample lists 150,000 to 200,000 clones, more than 65% occurring once. The TCR originated in an elderly woman with active or convalescent COVID-19. The chain links TRBV30 to TRBJ1-5; weak D call: TRBD1 (6 bases). The sample comprised peripheral blood. This CDR3 is CAPTRAGENQPQHF. The CDR3 nucleotides are TGTGCTCCAACTAGGGCAGGGGAAAATCAGCCCCAGCATTTT.